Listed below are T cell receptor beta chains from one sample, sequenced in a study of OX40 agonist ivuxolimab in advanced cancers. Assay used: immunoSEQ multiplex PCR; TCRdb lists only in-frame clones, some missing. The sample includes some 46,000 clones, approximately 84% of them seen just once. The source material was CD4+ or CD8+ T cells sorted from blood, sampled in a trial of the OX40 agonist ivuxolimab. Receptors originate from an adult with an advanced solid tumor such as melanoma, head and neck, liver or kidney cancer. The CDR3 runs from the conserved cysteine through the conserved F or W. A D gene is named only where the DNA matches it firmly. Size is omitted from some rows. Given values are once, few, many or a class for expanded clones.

CDR3 protein: CASSFGHNTGELFF
CDR3 DNA: TGTGCCAGCAGCTTTGGCCATAACACCGGGGAGCTGTTTTTT
D gene: -
clone size: once
J gene: TRBJ2-2
V gene: TRBV7-8

CDR3 protein: CASSELATNTEAFF
CDR3 DNA: TGCGCCAGCAGTGAGTTGGCGACGAACACTGAAGCTTTCTTT
D gene: -
clone size: -
J gene: TRBJ1-1
V gene: TRBV10-2

CDR3 protein: CASSVTGLETQYF
CDR3 DNA: TGTGCCAGCAGTGTGACAGGGCTAGAGACCCAGTACTTC
D gene: TRBD1
clone size: -
J gene: TRBJ2-5
V gene: TRBV6-1

CDR3 protein: CASSHRGRNTGELFF
CDR3 DNA: TGTGCCAGTAGTCACAGGGGCCGAAACACCGGGGAGCTGTTTTTT
D gene: TRBD1
clone size: -
J gene: TRBJ2-2
V gene: TRBV19

CDR3 protein: CASSYDRAWGSPLHF
CDR3 DNA: TGTGCCAGCAGTTACGACAGGGCCTGGGGTTCACCCCTCCACTTT
D gene: TRBD1
clone size: -
J gene: TRBJ1-6
V gene: TRBV6-5

CDR3 protein: CASSDWGRGRNSPLHF
CDR3 DNA: TGTGCCAGCAGTGATTGGGGCAGGGGACGTAATTCACCCCTCCACTTT
D gene: -
clone size: -
J gene: TRBJ1-6
V gene: TRBV2

CDR3 protein: CASSPFGQGSEKLFF
CDR3 DNA: TGTGCCAGCAGCCCCTTCGGACAGGGGAGTGAAAAACTGTTTTTT
D gene: TRBD1
clone size: -
J gene: TRBJ1-4
V gene: TRBV13

CDR3 protein: CASSFDQGASYEQYF
CDR3 DNA: TGTGCCAGCAGCTTCGACCAGGGGGCATCCTACGAGCAGTACTTC
D gene: TRBD1
clone size: few
J gene: TRBJ2-7
V gene: TRBV9

CDR3 protein: CASSYYPGRGNTIYF
CDR3 DNA: TGTGCCAGCAGTTACTACCCGGGCAGAGGAAACACCATATATTTT
D gene: -
clone size: few
J gene: TRBJ1-3
V gene: TRBV6-4

CDR3 protein: CASSLGGQGHTDTQYF
CDR3 DNA: TGTGCCAGCAGCTTGGGGGGACAGGGGCACACAGATACGCAGTATTTT
D gene: TRBD1
clone size: -
J gene: TRBJ2-3
V gene: TRBV5-4

CDR3 protein: CASRGLGTTRNTEAFF
CDR3 DNA: TGTGCCAGTCGAGGGCTCGGGACTACTCGAAACACTGAAGCTTTCTTT
D gene: -
clone size: -
J gene: TRBJ1-1
V gene: TRBV19

CDR3 protein: CASSLAEGSTVQDTQYF
CDR3 DNA: TGTGCCAGCAGCTTAGCGGAGGGGTCGACCGTGCAGGATACGCAGTATTTT
D gene: -
clone size: -
J gene: TRBJ2-3
V gene: TRBV7-9

CDR3 protein: CASSFEIYEQYF
CDR3 DNA: TGTGCCAGCAGCTTTGAAATTTACGAGCAGTACTTC
D gene: -
clone size: -
J gene: TRBJ2-7
V gene: TRBV11-2

CDR3 protein: CASSLDGGFGEKLFF
CDR3 DNA: TGTGCCAGCAGCTTAGACGGGGGCTTCGGAGAAAAACTGTTTTTT
D gene: -
clone size: few
J gene: TRBJ1-4
V gene: TRBV7-6

CDR3 protein: CASSPTGGNRGNTIYF
CDR3 DNA: TGCGCCAGCTCACCGACGGGGGGGAATCGAGGAAACACCATATATTTT
D gene: -
clone size: -
J gene: TRBJ1-3
V gene: TRBV4-1

CDR3 protein: CASWTGDHYGYTF
CDR3 DNA: TGTGCCAGCTGGACAGGGGACCACTATGGCTACACCTTC
D gene: TRBD1
clone size: -
J gene: TRBJ1-2
V gene: TRBV19

CDR3 protein: CASSSLGGLNEQYF
CDR3 DNA: TGTGCCAGCAGCTCCCTAGGGGGGCTGAACGAGCAGTACTTC
D gene: -
clone size: -
J gene: TRBJ2-7
V gene: TRBV11-2

CDR3 protein: CASHPGQGDNEQYF
CDR3 DNA: TGTGCCAGCCACCCGGGACAGGGGGACAACGAGCAGTACTTC
D gene: TRBD1
clone size: -
J gene: TRBJ2-7
V gene: TRBV18

CDR3 protein: CASSLDSLNGNTIYF
CDR3 DNA: TGTGCCAGCAGCTTAGACAGCTTGAATGGAAACACCATATATTTT
D gene: -
clone size: -
J gene: TRBJ1-3
V gene: TRBV11-2

CDR3 protein: CASSHPGQGITGELFF
CDR3 DNA: TGCGCCAGCAGCCACCCGGGACAGGGAATCACCGGGGAGCTGTTTTTT
D gene: TRBD1
clone size: -
J gene: TRBJ2-2
V gene: TRBV4-1

CDR3 protein: CASSWAGTSGRIHTDTQYF
CDR3 DNA: TGCGCCAGCAGCTGGGCCGGGACTAGCGGGAGGATCCACACAGATACGCAGTATTTT
D gene: TRBD2
clone size: -
J gene: TRBJ2-3
V gene: TRBV5-1

CDR3 protein: CASNPSGRLETQYF
CDR3 DNA: TGTGCCAGTAATCCCTCAGGGAGGTTGGAGACCCAGTACTTC
D gene: -
clone size: -
J gene: TRBJ2-5
V gene: TRBV19

CDR3 protein: CASSLWGSGSDEQFF
CDR3 DNA: TGTGCCAGCAGCTTATGGGGTAGCGGGAGTGATGAGCAGTTCTTC
D gene: TRBD2
clone size: few
J gene: TRBJ2-1
V gene: TRBV6-5

CDR3 protein: CASSLTPGQWNGYTF
CDR3 DNA: TGTGCCAGCAGCTTAACGCCGGGACAGTGGAATGGCTACACCTTC
D gene: TRBD1
clone size: few
J gene: TRBJ1-2
V gene: TRBV11-2

CDR3 protein: CASSWTGKNEKLFF
CDR3 DNA: TGCGCCAGCAGCTGGACAGGAAAAAATGAAAAACTGTTTTTT
D gene: TRBD1
clone size: -
J gene: TRBJ1-4
V gene: TRBV5-1

CDR3 protein: CASSLAGLADYEQYF
CDR3 DNA: TGTGCCAGCAGCTTAGCGGGACTAGCGGACTACGAGCAGTACTTC
D gene: TRBD2
clone size: once
J gene: TRBJ2-7
V gene: TRBV28

CDR3 protein: CASTKGVTGELFF
CDR3 DNA: TGTGCCAGCACCAAAGGGGTAACCGGGGAGCTGTTTTTT
D gene: -
clone size: -
J gene: TRBJ2-2
V gene: TRBV6-5

CDR3 protein: CASSLSGSGETQYF
CDR3 DNA: TGTGCCAGCAGTTTATCTGGTAGCGGGGAGACCCAGTACTTC
D gene: TRBD2
clone size: once
J gene: TRBJ2-5
V gene: TRBV28

CDR3 protein: CASSALRGGETYGYTF
CDR3 DNA: TGTGCCAGCAGCGCCCTAAGGGGAGGGGAAACCTATGGCTACACCTTC
D gene: -
clone size: -
J gene: TRBJ1-2
V gene: TRBV28

CDR3 protein: CSVDEGRTYGYTF
CDR3 DNA: TGCAGCGTTGACGAAGGCCGGACGTATGGCTACACCTTC
D gene: -
clone size: once
J gene: TRBJ1-2
V gene: TRBV29-1

CDR3 protein: CASWDRDNSYEQYF
CDR3 DNA: TGTGCCAGTTGGGACCGGGACAACTCCTACGAGCAGTACTTC
D gene: -
clone size: -
J gene: TRBJ2-7
V gene: TRBV19

CDR3 protein: CASSGRGLAGYYNEQFF
CDR3 DNA: TGTGCCAGCAGCGGACGGGGACTAGCGGGGTACTACAATGAGCAGTTCTTC
D gene: TRBD2
clone size: -
J gene: TRBJ2-1
V gene: TRBV9

CDR3 protein: CASSPQGPHEQYF
CDR3 DNA: TGTGCCAGCAGCCCCCAGGGTCCCCACGAGCAGTACTTC
D gene: -
clone size: -
J gene: TRBJ2-7
V gene: TRBV7-6

CDR3 protein: CASSEGGSYGYTF
CDR3 DNA: TGTGCCAGCAGTGAAGGTGGCAGCTATGGCTACACCTTC
D gene: -
clone size: -
J gene: TRBJ1-2
V gene: TRBV2

CDR3 protein: CASSLGQRNTEAFF
CDR3 DNA: TGTGCCAGCAGTTTGGGACAGCGGAACACTGAAGCTTTCTTT
D gene: TRBD1
clone size: -
J gene: TRBJ1-1
V gene: TRBV28

CDR3 protein: CASVLNDGNGDTQYF
CDR3 DNA: TGCGCCAGCGTACTGAACGACGGTAATGGGGATACGCAGTATTTT
D gene: -
clone size: -
J gene: TRBJ2-3
V gene: TRBV5-1

CDR3 protein: CASSPFPFSSSGNTIYF
CDR3 DNA: TGTGCCAGCAGCCCCTTCCCTTTTTCGAGCTCTGGAAACACCATATATTTT
D gene: -
clone size: -
J gene: TRBJ1-3
V gene: TRBV6-4

CDR3 protein: CASRGQGNQPQHF
CDR3 DNA: TGTGCCAGCAGGGGACAGGGAAATCAGCCCCAGCATTTT
D gene: TRBD1
clone size: -
J gene: TRBJ1-5
V gene: TRBV2

CDR3 protein: CASRKSQGEDTEAFF
CDR3 DNA: TGTGCCAGCAGAAAAAGTCAGGGGGAGGACACTGAAGCTTTCTTT
D gene: TRBD1
clone size: -
J gene: TRBJ1-1
V gene: TRBV2

CDR3 protein: CASSPRAAGQETQYF
CDR3 DNA: TGTGCCAGCAGCCCCAGGGCCGCCGGCCAAGAGACCCAGTACTTC
D gene: -
clone size: -
J gene: TRBJ2-5
V gene: TRBV5-5

CDR3 protein: CASSDRENTEAFF
CDR3 DNA: TGTGCCAGCAGTGATCGAGAGAACACTGAAGCTTTCTTT
D gene: -
clone size: -
J gene: TRBJ1-1
V gene: TRBV2

CDR3 protein: CASRPGTSEDTQYF
CDR3 DNA: TGTGCTAGCAGGCCCGGGACTAGCGAAGATACGCAGTATTTT
D gene: TRBD2
clone size: -
J gene: TRBJ2-3
V gene: TRBV6-1

CDR3 protein: CASSLGDITYEQYF
CDR3 DNA: TGTGCCAGCAGCTTAGGGGACATTACCTACGAGCAGTACTTC
D gene: -
clone size: -
J gene: TRBJ2-7
V gene: TRBV7-2

CDR3 protein: CSAPRGNTIYF
CDR3 DNA: TGCAGTGCCCCTCGTGGAAACACCATATATTTT
D gene: -
clone size: -
J gene: TRBJ1-3
V gene: TRBV20-1

CDR3 protein: CAISRDRLLAGGPYEQYF
CDR3 DNA: TGTGCCATCAGCAGAGATAGGCTACTAGCGGGAGGGCCCTACGAGCAGTACTTC
D gene: TRBD2
clone size: -
J gene: TRBJ2-7
V gene: TRBV10-3

CDR3 protein: CASSPQGNSPLHF
CDR3 DNA: TGTGCCAGCAGCCCGCAGGGGAATTCACCCCTCCACTTT
D gene: -
clone size: -
J gene: TRBJ1-6
V gene: TRBV7-8

CDR3 protein: CASRTPAGGPPEAFF
CDR3 DNA: TGTGCCAGCAGGACCCCCGCAGGGGGTCCACCTGAAGCTTTCTTT
D gene: TRBD1
clone size: -
J gene: TRBJ1-1
V gene: TRBV28

CDR3 protein: CASSPQGVRGRPGELFF
CDR3 DNA: TGTGCCAGCAGCCCGCAAGGGGTCAGGGGAAGACCCGGGGAGCTGTTTTTT
D gene: -
clone size: -
J gene: TRBJ2-2
V gene: TRBV9

CDR3 protein: CATSSGGTTTNEKLFF
CDR3 DNA: TGTGCCACCAGCAGCGGAGGCACCACGACTAATGAAAAACTGTTTTTT
D gene: -
clone size: -
J gene: TRBJ1-4
V gene: TRBV15

CDR3 protein: CASQPSGGYNEQFF
CDR3 DNA: TGTGCCAGTCAGCCTAGCGGGGGCTACAATGAGCAGTTCTTC
D gene: TRBD2
clone size: -
J gene: TRBJ2-1
V gene: TRBV2

CDR3 protein: CASSEALRGVWYF
CDR3 DNA: TGTGCCAGCAGTGAAGCGCTTCGGGGAGTTTGGTACTTC
D gene: -
clone size: -
J gene: TRBJ2-7
V gene: TRBV2

CDR3 protein: CASNPQGGGTEAFF
CDR3 DNA: TGTGCCAGCAACCCCCAGGGAGGGGGCACTGAAGCTTTCTTT
D gene: -
clone size: -
J gene: TRBJ1-1
V gene: TRBV6-1